This TCR beta chain appears in the sequencing data of a study of blood T cell repertoires in COVID-19. On the study more broadly: Sample material is recorded as cDNA or gDNA derived from T cells, B-cell-depleted T cells, or PBMCs.

Trimming shortened V by 3 bases and J by 4 bases, and 10 bases separated the two germline ends. The CDR3 runs 14 residues. Germline V lookup: CDR1 SGHTA, CDR2 FQGNSA. Method: immunoSEQ multiplex PCR; TCRdb's copy keeps in-frame clones and lacks some. The sample has 180,000 or so clones; 86% are singletons. This study enrolled people aged about 18 to 90 from roughly 22 US geographic areas. Assignments of participants to cohorts depended upon their own reported clinical history. Either two negative PCRs, clearance, or symptom resolution qualified Cohort 3 donors as recovered. This sequence was found in a woman in her 30s who had recovered from COVID-19. The chain links TRBV7-2 to TRBJ1-3, with D unresolved. The sample taken for sequencing was PBMCs or T cells enriched from blood (not recorded which). The CDR3 is CASSFIGSGNTIYF. CDR3 bases: TGTGCCAGCAGCTTTATCGGGTCCGGAAACACCATATATTTT.